This passage covers 18 T cell receptor beta chains from one sample sequenced in a study of cytomegalovirus exposure and HLA in healthy donors. The method was immunoSEQ multiplex PCR; TCRdb's version includes in-frame clones alone and lacks a portion of them. The sample lists approximately 70,000 clones, about 95% occurring once. Sequencing was performed on PBMCs. These receptor sequences come from a woman aged 18-29 years in good health and CMV-seronegative.

The rearrangement uses TRBV28 and TRBJ2-1, with TRBD2 identical over 14 bases. Germline CDR1 reads MDHEN; CDR2 reads SYDVKM. CDR3 length: 17 residues. V dropped 6 bases and J dropped 6; count of bases not matched to a gene: 10. CDR3 coding DNA: TGTGCCAGCAGCCGTGGACTAGCGGGAGGATGGGCCAATGAGCAGTTCTTC. Residues: CASSRGLAGGWANEQFF.

V usage is TRBV7-8 and J usage is TRBJ2-3, with TRBD2 as a possible D gene (5 bases). V lost 4 bases and J 0 bases, leaving 14 bases between the germline ends. This CDR3 has 16 residues. Germline-derived CDR1 and CDR2 are SGHVS and FQNEAQ. The chain's CDR3 is CASSSLVGISTDTQYF. In DNA, the CDR3 is TGTGCCAGCAGCTCCCTCGTCGGGATTAGCACAGATACGCAGTATTTT.

The J gene is TRBJ2-1, the V gene TRBV30; D gene uncertain. This CDR3 is built from 15 residues. Germline CDR1 and CDR2: GTSNPN and SVGIG (reference sequence). Trimming removed 2 bases from V and 2 bases from J, with 13 bases in between. In DNA form, the CDR3 reads TGTGCCTGGAGTTGGGCTACCCACCCCTACAATGAGCAGTTCTTC. Its translation: CAWSWATHPYNEQFF.

V and J are TRBV7-9 and TRBJ2-2; 8 positions agree with TRBD1. V shed 1 base and J 4 bases; nucleotides not matched to a gene: 14. Germline CDR1 is SEHNR and CDR2 is FQNEAQ (reference sequence). There are 19 residues in the CDR3. For the CDR3, the DNA is TGTGCCAGCAGCTTAGGTCTCGAGGGGACAGGACTTGCCACCGGGGAGCTGTTTTTT. This encodes CASSLGLEGTGLATGELFF.

The V gene is TRBV6-1, the J gene TRBJ2-5; TRBD2 aligns across 10 bases. J was trimmed by 5 bases and V by 8 bases; bases with no gene match: 11. Germline V gene sequence: CDR1 MNHNS, CDR2 SASEGT. The CDR3 length is 15 residues. In nucleotides, the CDR3 is TGTGCCAGCGGCCCGAGCGGGGGGGCCGGGGAGACCCAGTACTTC. Its protein product is CASGPSGGAGETQYF.

The chain couples TRBV11-2 to TRBJ2-7, with D possibly TRBD2 on 5 matching bases. The length of the CDR3 is 14 residues. V was cut by 8 bases and J by 3 bases, with 17 bases left in between. Germline assignment: CDR1 SGHAT and CDR2 FQNNGV. The CDR3 reads CASGVRSGNYEQYF. The CDR3 DNA reads TGTGCCAGCGGCGTACGCAGCGGAAACTACGAGCAGTACTTC.

J is TRBJ2-1 and V is TRBV7-3; no clear D. Germline V CDR1 and CDR2: SGHTA, FQGTGA. V was clipped by 0 bases and J by 2 bases, with 20 bases between them. This CDR3 region has 19 residues. CDR3 in amino acids: CASSLTLVSPRRPYNEQFF. DNA for the CDR3: TGTGCCAGCAGCTTAACGTTAGTATCCCCTCGGCGGCCCTACAATGAGCAGTTCTTC.

This chain connects TRBV2 to TRBJ2-4, with 11 bases identical to TRBD2. The ends lost 0 bases at V and 0 bases at J; junction bases unmatched: 13. This CDR3 contains 21 residues. Germline V gene data show CDR1 as SNHLY and CDR2 as FYNNEI. As DNA, the CDR3 is TGTGCCAGCAGTGAAGCGTTGAGTACTAGCGGGAGCCTTGGAGCCAAAAACATTCAGTACTTC. It is translated as CASSEALSTSGSLGAKNIQYF.

The chain joins TRBV29-1 to TRBJ1-2; perhaps TRBD1 as D (5 bases). The V end lost 0 bases, the J end lost 6 bases, and 14 bases lay between the germline ends. Germline assignment: CDR1 SQVTM and CDR2 ANQGSEA. This CDR3 comprises 14 residues. The CDR3 is CSVEDPGRAHGYTF. CDR3 in DNA: TGCAGCGTTGAAGATCCGGGCAGGGCCCATGGCTACACCTTC.

This chain connects TRBV18 to TRBJ1-2; TRBD1 aligns across 9 bases. CDR3 size: 15 residues. Germline V CDR1 and CDR2: KGHSH, LQKENI. The V segment lost 6 bases and the J segment 2 bases; nucleotides outside the gene matches: 7. The CDR3 is CASSRSGTGNYGYTF. CDR3 nucleotides: TGTGCCAGCTCTCGTTCTGGGACAGGGAACTATGGCTACACCTTC. Based on the CDR3 plus reference TRBV18 and TRBJ1-2, the full variable domain is NAGVMQNPRHLVRRRGQEARLRCSPMKGHSHVYWYRQLPEEGLKFMVYLQKENIIDESGMPKERFSAEFPKEGPSILRIQQVVRGDSAAYFCASSRSGTGNYGYTFGSGTRLTVV.

This chain links TRBV7-9 with TRBJ2-2; TRBD1 matches 7 bases. This CDR3 region has 17 residues. Germline assignment: CDR1 SEHNR and CDR2 FQNEAQ (reference sequence). The V gene end was trimmed by 0 bases and the J gene end by 3 bases; junction bases not matched to a gene: 7. CDR3 DNA sequence: TGTGCCAGCAGCTTAGCGTCTGGGACAGAGGACACCGGGGAGCTGTTTTTT. This gives the protein CASSLASGTEDTGELFF.

V and J are TRBV9 and TRBJ2-5; 8 positions match TRBD2. Germline values: CDR1 SGDLS, CDR2 YYNGEE. The CDR3 is 16 amino acids. The V gene end was trimmed by 4 bases and the J gene end by 3 bases; junction bases not matched to a gene: 11. The CDR3 DNA is TGTGCCAGCAGCCCTCACCCCGGGGGGGCGGAAGAGACCCAGTACTTC. Its translation: CASSPHPGGAEETQYF.

This clone occurred once. J is TRBJ2-7 and V is TRBV6-4; D remains unclear. Germline CDR1 is MRHNA and CDR2 is SNTAGT. The CDR3 spans 16 residues. The ends were cut back, 0 bases at V and 1 base at J, with 13 bases in the middle. The DNA of the CDR3 is TGTGCCAGCAGTGACTCGGAACCAACTATTTCCTACGAGCAGTACTTC. Translating it yields CASSDSEPTISYEQYF.

This clone was observed a handful of times. The chain is built from TRBV29-1 and TRBJ1-1; 7 bases fit TRBD1. CDR3 length equals 12 residues. The ends lost 5 bases at V and 1 base at J; junction bases unmatched: 1. The germline gives CDR1 SQVTM, CDR2 ANQGSEA. DNA for the CDR3: TGCAGCGTTTGGACAGGGAACACTGAAGCTTTCTTT. Protein sequence: CSVWTGNTEAFF.

This chain connects TRBV5-1 to TRBJ2-5, with 7 bases identical to TRBD2. The CDR3 loop spans 15 amino acids. CDR1 and CDR2 (germline): SGHRS, YFSETQ. Germline trimming cut 3 bases from V and 1 base from J; bases unmatched to any gene: 6. CDR3 loop: CASSSNPGGQETQYF. The CDR3 nucleotides read TGCGCCAGCAGCTCAAATCCGGGGGGCCAAGAGACCCAGTACTTC.

This clone was counted once. The V gene is TRBV5-4, the J gene TRBJ2-1; D might be TRBD2 (5 bases). The length of the CDR3 is 15 residues. Germline CDR1 and CDR2: SGHNT and YYREEE (reference sequence). Trimming stripped 0 bases from V and 5 bases from J, with 12 bases between. DNA for the CDR3: TGTGCCAGCAGCTTGGGAGCGAGGGTCGACAATGAGCAGTTCTTC. It translates to CASSLGARVDNEQFF.

The rearrangement uses TRBV9 and TRBJ1-1, with a possible D match to TRBD1 (6 bases). Trimming took 6 bases from V and 2 from J, leaving 17 bases between them. The CDR3 covers 15 residues. Germline CDR1 is SGDLS and CDR2 is YYNGEE. The chain's CDR3 is CASTPYMDSNTEAFF. CDR3 DNA sequence: TGTGCCAGCACCCCTTATATGGACAGTAACACTGAAGCTTTCTTT.

V usage is TRBV7-3 and J usage is TRBJ2-2; TRBD2 matches at 9 bases. The germline CDR1 and CDR2 sequences are SGHTA and FQGTGA. There are 17 residues in the CDR3. The J segment lost 1 base and the V segment lost 2 bases, leaving 5 bases of the junction unmatched. CDR3 sequence (DNA): TGTGCCAGCAGCTTATCATCTAGCGGGGTGAACACCGGGGAGCTGTTTTTT. Translating gives CASSLSSSGVNTGELFF. Together with reference TRBV7-3 and TRBJ2-2, the CDR3 gives the full variable domain: GAGVSQTPSNKVTEKGKYVELRCDPISGHTALYWYRQSLGQGPEFLIYFQGTGAADDSGLPNDRFFAVRPEGSVSTLKIQRTERGDSAVYLCASSLSSSGVNTGELFFGEGSRLTVL.